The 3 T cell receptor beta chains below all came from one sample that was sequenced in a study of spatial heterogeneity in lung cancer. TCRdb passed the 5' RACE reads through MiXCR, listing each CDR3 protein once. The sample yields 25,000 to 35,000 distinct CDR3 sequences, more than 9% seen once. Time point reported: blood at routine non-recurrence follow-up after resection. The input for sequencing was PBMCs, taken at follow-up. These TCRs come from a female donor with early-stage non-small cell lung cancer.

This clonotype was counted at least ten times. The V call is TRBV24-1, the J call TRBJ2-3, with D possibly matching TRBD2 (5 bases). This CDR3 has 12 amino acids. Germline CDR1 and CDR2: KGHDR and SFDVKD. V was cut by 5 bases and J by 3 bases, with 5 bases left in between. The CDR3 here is CATSAGTDTQYF. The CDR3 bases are TGTGCCACCAGTGCGGGGACAGATACGCAGTATTTT.

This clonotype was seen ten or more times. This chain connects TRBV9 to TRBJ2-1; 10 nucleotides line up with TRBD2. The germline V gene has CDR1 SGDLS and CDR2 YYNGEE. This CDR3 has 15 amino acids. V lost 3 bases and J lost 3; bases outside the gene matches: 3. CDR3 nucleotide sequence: TGTGCCAGCAGCGCCACTAGCGGGGTCTACAATGAGCAGTTCTTC. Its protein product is CASSATSGVYNEQFF.

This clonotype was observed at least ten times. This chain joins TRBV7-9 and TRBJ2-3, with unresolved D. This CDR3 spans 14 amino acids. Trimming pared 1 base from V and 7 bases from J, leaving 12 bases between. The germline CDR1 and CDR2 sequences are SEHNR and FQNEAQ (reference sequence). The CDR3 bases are TGTGCCAGCAGCTTAGAGGCAGGTACACATACGCAGTATTTT. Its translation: CASSLEAGTHTQYF.